One sample yielded the 25 T cell receptor beta chains listed below, sequenced in a study of T cell responses to AZD1222 COVID-19 vaccine. Produced via immunoSEQ multiplex PCR; TCRdb's table is partial and in-frame only. The table includes fewer than 110,000 clones, just over 90% detected once. This specimen was peripheral blood, taken 28 days after the second AZD1222 dose. These receptors were taken from an adult who received the AZD1222 COVID-19 vaccine.

The chain joins TRBV9 to TRBJ2-1, with 8 bases aligning to TRBD2. V lost 3 bases and J lost 0; bases outside the gene matches: 2. This CDR3 is 15 amino acids long. CDR1 SGDLS and CDR2 YYNGEE come from the germline V gene. The CDR3 reads CASSASGSSYNEQFF. CDR3 DNA sequence: TGTGCCAGCAGCGCAAGCGGGAGCTCCTACAATGAGCAGTTCTTC.

The V gene is TRBV25-1, the J gene TRBJ1-4, with 7 bases identical to TRBD1. Losses at the gene ends were 3 bases for V and 7 bases for J; bases not matched to a gene: 8. The CDR3 length is 15 residues. The germline V gene encodes CDR1 MGHDK and CDR2 SYGVNS. CDR3 DNA sequence: TGTGCCAGCAGTGAGTTGACACCAGGGGGTGAAAAACTGTTTTTT. Its translation is CASSELTPGGEKLFF.

The V and J genes are TRBV6-2 or TRBV6-3 and TRBJ1-5; D gene ambiguous. The CDR3 runs 14 residues. V was cut by 2 bases and J by 6 bases, with 11 bases left in between. Per germline, CDR1 MNHEY and CDR2 SVGEGT. The CDR3: CASSYVPRVQPQHF. The DNA of the CDR3 is TGTGCCAGCAGTTACGTCCCGAGGGTTCAGCCCCAGCATTTT.

This clone was observed once. The J gene is TRBJ1-1, the V gene TRBV5-1, with D unclear. Trimming removed 0 bases at V and 0 bases at J, with 9 bases between. Germline V gives CDR1 SGHRS, CDR2 YFSETQ. The CDR3 runs to 15 residues. The CDR3 loop is CASSLEPGMNTEAFF. The CDR3 DNA sequence: TGCGCCAGCAGCTTGGAGCCAGGCATGAACACTGAAGCTTTCTTT.

The CDR3 DNA follows: TGTGCCAGCAGTGAAGGGACAGGGGGATTTTACTACGAGCAGTACTTC. As protein: CASSEGTGGFYYEQYF. This chain joins TRBV2 and TRBJ2-7; 10 bases match TRBD1. This CDR3 is 16 amino acids long. Germline-derived CDR1 and CDR2 are SNHLY and FYNNEI. V lost 1 base to trimming and J lost 3 bases; unmatched junction nucleotides: 6.

The CDR3 DNA reads as TGTGCCAGCAGCCGACCCGGAGAAACCCTGAACACTGAAGCTTTCTTT. It codes for CASSRPGETLNTEAFF. This sequence joins TRBV7-9 and TRBJ1-1; D not resolved. Trimming removed 5 bases from V and 0 bases from J, with 16 bases in between. Germline-derived CDR1 and CDR2 are SEHNR and FQNEAQ (reference sequence). The CDR3 spans 16 residues.

This chain uses TRBV13 with TRBJ2-7; 8 bases agree with TRBD1. V dropped 5 bases and J dropped 5; count of bases not matched to a gene: 8. From germline, CDR1 is PRHDT and CDR2 FYEKMQ (reference sequence). The CDR3 has 14 residues. CDR3 in DNA: TGTGCCAGCAGCCCCAGGACAGGGACGCACGAGCAGTACTTC. Its protein is CASSPRTGTHEQYF.

The chain is built from TRBV6-2 or TRBV6-3 and TRBJ2-1; 9 bases are shared with TRBD2. The CDR3 totals 16 residues. Germline V gene lookup returns CDR1 MNHEY and CDR2 SVGEGT. J lost 7 bases, V lost 0 bases, and 7 bases had no gene match. In DNA form, the CDR3 reads TGTGCCAGCAGTTACTCTAATAGCGGGAGTCGGAATGAGCAGTTCTTC. Its translation: CASSYSNSGSRNEQFF.

The chain has TRBV4-1 and TRBJ2-5; 11 bases are a match to TRBD2. Germline assignment: CDR1 MGHRA and CDR2 YSYEKL. V gave up 5 bases and J gave up 2 bases; unmatched junction bases: 4. The length of the CDR3 is 15 residues. Written as DNA, the CDR3 is TGCGCCAGCAGCTCGGGACTAGCGGCACAAGAGACCCAGTACTTC. Its translation is CASSSGLAAQETQYF.

The rearrangement links TRBV13 to TRBJ2-4, with 7 bases matching TRBD2. V gave up 4 bases and J gave up 0 bases; unmatched junction bases: 3. Germline loops: CDR1 PRHDT, CDR2 FYEKMQ (reference sequence). The CDR3 has 15 residues. CDR3 in amino acids: CASSSSGLAKNIQYF. The CDR3 DNA is TGTGCCAGCAGCTCTAGCGGTTTAGCCAAAAACATTCAGTACTTC.

The chain uses TRBV18 and TRBJ2-2, with TRBD1 as a possible D gene (6 bases). The CDR3 sequence is 16 residues long. V dropped 3 bases and J dropped 4 bases, with 15 bases sitting between them. In germline, CDR1 is KGHSH, CDR2 LQKENI. Here the CDR3 DNA reads TGTGCCAGCTCACCGGAACAGGGTAAAGGCACCGGGGAGCTGTTTTTT. Translated: CASSPEQGKGTGELFF.

The rearrangement joins TRBV24-1 to TRBJ1-2; D is unclear. The germline gives CDR1 KGHDR, CDR2 SFDVKD. V lost 0 bases to trimming and J lost 0 bases, with 10 bases between them. CDR3 length: 16 amino acids. The CDR3 DNA reads as TGTGCCACCAGTGATTTGGACACCCCACCTAACTATGGCTACACCTTC. Its translation is CATSDLDTPPNYGYTF.

In its sample, this clone was seen a few times. The chain couples TRBV5-5 to TRBJ1-1; 7 bases fit TRBD1. The germline V gene has CDR1 SGHKS and CDR2 YYEKEE (reference sequence). The CDR3 consists of 14 residues. Germline trimming cut 1 base from V and 4 bases from J; bases unmatched to any gene: 4. This CDR3 reads CASSLWTGGTEAFF. CDR3 in DNA: TGTGCCAGCAGCTTGTGGACAGGAGGCACTGAAGCTTTCTTT.

This rearrangement joins TRBV2 to TRBJ1-2; 10 nucleotides align to TRBD1. V was pared by 7 bases and J by 2 bases, with 4 bases of the junction left unmatched. This CDR3 comprises 14 residues. Germline V gene sequence: CDR1 SNHLY, CDR2 FYNNEI. For the CDR3, the DNA is TGTGCCAGCATCGGGGGACAGGGGAACTATGGCTACACCTTC. Protein sequence: CASIGGQGNYGYTF. Looking up the rest from reference TRBV2 and TRBJ1-2 gives the full variable domain: EPEVTQTPSHQVTQMGQEVILRCVPISNHLYFYWYRQILGQKVEFLVSFYNNEISEKSEIFDDQFSVERPDGSNFTLKIRSTKLEDSAMYFCASIGGQGNYGYTFGSGTRLTVV.

The V and J genes are TRBV14 and TRBJ2-7; 10 positions agree with TRBD2. Germline V gives CDR1 SGHDN, CDR2 FVKESK. The trim removed 6 bases at V and 4 bases at J, leaving 6 bases unmatched. There are 14 residues in the CDR3. This chain's CDR3 is CASSLAGVLYEQYF. Here the CDR3 DNA reads TGTGCCAGCAGTCTAGCGGGGGTTCTGTACGAGCAGTACTTC.

The J gene is TRBJ1-5, the V gene TRBV30; D is perhaps TRBD1 (6 bases). Germline V CDR1 and CDR2: GTSNPN, SVGIG (reference sequence). The CDR3 has 14 residues. V was trimmed by 3 bases and J by 4 bases, leaving 13 bases between them. CDR3 coding DNA: TGTGCCTGGAGCCCAGGGGTAGGAAATCAGCCCCAGCATTTT. Its translation: CAWSPGVGNQPQHF.

The CDR3 spells CASSLGHSAGQETQYF. The CDR3, as DNA: TGTGCCAGCAGCTTAGGCCACAGCGCGGGGCAAGAGACCCAGTACTTC. V and J are TRBV7-2 and TRBJ2-5, with D maybe TRBD2 (6 bases). The V gene's germline CDR1 is SGHTA and CDR2 FQGNSA. The CDR3 is 16 amino acids. Trimming took 1 base from V and 2 from J, leaving 14 bases between them.

CDR3 sequence reads: CASRAGGYYNEQFF. The CDR3, as DNA: TGTGCCAGCAGGGCGGGAGGGTATTACAATGAGCAGTTCTTC. This rearrangement joins TRBV11-2 to TRBJ2-1, with 9 positions matching TRBD2. Germline trimming cut 6 bases from V and 4 bases from J; bases unmatched to any gene: 4. Germline assignment: CDR1 SGHAT and CDR2 FQNNGV. The CDR3 runs 14 residues.

This clone was observed a few times. The genes are TRBV3-1 (or the pseudogene TRBV3-2) and TRBJ1-2; 8 bases are shared with TRBD1. V trimming: 4 bases; J trimming: 2 bases; junction bases outside the gene matches: 6. There are 15 residues in the CDR3. CDR1 and CDR2 from the germline V gene are LGHDT and YNNKEL (reference sequence). CDR3 sequence (DNA): TGTGCCAGCAGCCCCTCCTGGACAGGGAACTATGGCTACACCTTC. Its protein product is CASSPSWTGNYGYTF.

V and J are TRBV6-5 and TRBJ1-1; D might be TRBD1 (5 bases). Looked up from germline, CDR1 is MNHEY and CDR2 is SVGAGI. CDR3 length: 12 residues. Between the trimmed V and J ends, which lost 6 bases and 7 bases, there was a span of 12 bases. This CDR3 is CASRQDTLEAFF. The CDR3 bases are TGTGCCAGCAGACAGGACACCCTTGAAGCTTTCTTT.

This clone turned up a few times. V and J are TRBV7-2 and TRBJ2-7; 14 bases line up with TRBD2. CDR1 is SGHTA, CDR2 FQGNSA, per germline. The CDR3 runs to 18 residues. Trimming removed 1 base from V and 4 bases from J; junction bases left unmatched: 9. CDR3 DNA: TGTGCCAGCAGCTTAGGACTAGCGGGAGGGCCGAGTATGTACGAGCAGTACTTC. Translation: CASSLGLAGGPSMYEQYF.

The V and J genes are TRBV28 and TRBJ2-1; weak D call: TRBD1 (7 bases). The CDR3 runs to 15 residues. The ends were cut back, 4 bases at V and 4 bases at J, with 14 bases in the middle. The germline CDR1 and CDR2 sequences are MDHEN and SYDVKM. CDR3 amino acids: CASSSEGAGYNEQFF. The CDR3 bases are TGTGCCAGCAGTTCGGAGGGGGCAGGGTACAATGAGCAGTTCTTC.

This clone was counted only a few times. The CDR3 sequence: CASSLLGGNEQFF. The DNA of the CDR3 is TGCGCCAGCAGCTTACTAGGCGGGAATGAGCAGTTCTTC. This chain uses TRBV5-1 with TRBJ2-1; D might be TRBD2 (5 bases). V dropped 2 bases and J dropped 7 bases, with 10 bases sitting between them. Germline CDR1 and CDR2: SGHRS and YFSETQ. The CDR3 spans 13 residues.

This clone was seen once. The chain recombines TRBV20-1 with TRBJ2-7; D not resolved. The CDR3 has 11 amino acids. Germline CDR1 DFQATT, CDR2 SNEGSKA (reference sequence). Trimming cost V 3 bases and J 4 bases, with 7 bases left between them. CDR3 region: CSASMGYEQYF. CDR3 in DNA: TGCAGTGCTAGTATGGGGTACGAGCAGTACTTC.

The V and J genes are TRBV27 and TRBJ1-2, with D possibly being TRBD1 (6 bases). Germline values: CDR1 MNHEY, CDR2 SMNVEV (reference sequence). The germline V and J ends were trimmed by 3 bases and 8 bases, with 13 bases remaining between them. The CDR3 covers 13 residues. CDR3 residues: CASSFRGAEGYTF. CDR3 sequence (DNA): TGTGCCAGCAGTTTCCGGGGGGCTGAAGGCTACACCTTC.